The sample holds many counts of the clone carrying this TCR beta chain. Its antigen remains unknown. This sample is part of a study of human T cells and chemical hapten exposure. Whole-study findings and limits: In comparison with controls, expanded TCRs gave rise to a significantly larger number of large CDR3 similarity clusters.

TCRdb reprocessed the RACE reads with MiXCR, giving one entry per CDR3 protein. Here the sample spans some 80,000 distinct CDR3 sequences, 10% to 13% being singletons. Time point: patch test 2, 6 weeks after DPC sensitization. Regarding treatment: therapeutic diphenylcyclopropenone sensitization with weekly scalp DPC. Specimen: whole blood, collected in connection with sensitization to the hapten diphenylcyclopropenone (DPC). The clonotype originates from a woman aged 25 to 45 with alopecia areata. Some clones in this sample may be carry-over from other donors' samples.

The CDR3 loop is CAISRDGSSGANVLTF. Written as DNA, the CDR3 is TGTGCCATCAGCCGGGACGGAAGCTCTGGGGCCAACGTCCTGACTTTC. This chain joins TRBV10-3 and TRBJ2-6; TRBD1 or TRBD2 may be the D gene (5 bases each). The CDR3 extends over 16 amino acids. Per germline, CDR1 ENHRY and CDR2 SYGVKD. V lost 6 bases and J 0 bases, leaving 12 bases between the germline ends.